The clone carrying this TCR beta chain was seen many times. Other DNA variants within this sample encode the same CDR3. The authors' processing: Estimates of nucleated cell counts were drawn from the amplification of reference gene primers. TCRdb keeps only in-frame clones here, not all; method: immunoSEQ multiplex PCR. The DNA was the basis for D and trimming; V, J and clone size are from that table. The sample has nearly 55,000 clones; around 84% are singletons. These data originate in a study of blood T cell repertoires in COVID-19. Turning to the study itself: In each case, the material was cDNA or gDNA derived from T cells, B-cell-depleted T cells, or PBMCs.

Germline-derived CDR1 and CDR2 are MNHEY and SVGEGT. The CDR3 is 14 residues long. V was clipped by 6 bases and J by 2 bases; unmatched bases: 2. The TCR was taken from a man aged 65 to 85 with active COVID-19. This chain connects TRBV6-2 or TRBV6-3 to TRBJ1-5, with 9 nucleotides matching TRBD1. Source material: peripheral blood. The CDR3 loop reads CASSWTGGNQPQHF. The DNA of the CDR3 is TGTGCCAGCAGCTGGACAGGGGGCAATCAGCCCCAGCATTTT.